The TCR beta chain under discussion was sequenced for a study of CD8+ T cells in alopecia areata. V was clipped by 4 bases and J by 0 bases, with 10 bases between them. The germline V gene encodes CDR1 MGHRA and CDR2 YSYEKL. The CDR3 totals 14 residues. Researchers picked out CD4+ and CD8+ T cells from PBMCs by sorting. Isolated RNA was reverse transcribed into cDNA used as the sequencing template. Clones were read by immunoSEQ multiplex PCR, and TCRdb kept only the in-frame ones, dropping some. The sample consists of about 200,000 clones, roughly 50% of them appearing once. The study, taken as a whole, reports: Across lesional scalp, and particularly alopecia totalis/universalis, clonality surpassed that of normal scalp.

This clone was detected only a few times. Its cognate antigen is unknown. This receptor was obtained from a human donor in good health. This chain joins TRBV4-1 and TRBJ2-7, with D maybe TRBD2 (6 bases). Sequencing was done on a sample of CD8+ T cells sorted from blood. CDR3 residues: CASSRDSPSYEQYF. The CDR3 region has the DNA TGCGCCAGCAGCCGGGACTCCCCCTCCTACGAGCAGTACTTC.